This is a list of T cell receptor beta chains from one sample in a study of identical twins. TCRdb passed the 5' RACE reads through MiXCR, listing each CDR3 protein once. The sample yields roughly 480,000 distinct CDR3 sequences, approximately 25% seen once. These records were also assigned to another study, of T cells expressing NK-cell markers.

Source material: CD4+ T cells sorted from blood. These TCRs come from a woman between 18 and 30 years old in good health. Both conserved end residues are part of each CDR3. A D gene is named only where the DNA matches it firmly. Clone size is given for some rows only: seen once, a few or many times, or a class if the clone is expanded.

TRBD2	TRBJ2-7	TRBV20-1	.	CSALAGAVYEQYF	TGCAGTGCCCTCGCGGGAGCGGTCTACGAGCAGTACTTC
TRBD2	TRBJ2-1	TRBV5-1	.	CASSYIGRDEQFF	TGCGCCAGCAGCTATATAGGGAGGGATGAGCAGTTCTTC
.	TRBJ2-2	TRBV7-3	few	CASSLGQDSGTGELFF	TGTGCCAGCAGCTTAGGTCAGGACTCGGGCACCGGGGAGCTGTTTTTT
.	TRBJ2-7	TRBV11-2	.	CASSLDMDSSYEQYF	TGTGCCAGCAGCTTAGATATGGACAGCTCCTACGAGCAGTACTTC
TRBD2	TRBJ2-1	TRBV4-3	.	CASSQWAGDMLSYNEQFF	TGCGCCAGCAGCCAATGGGCGGGAGATATGCTCTCCTACAATGAGCAGTTCTTC
.	TRBJ1-1	TRBV12-3/TRBV12-4	.	CASTQGWGRTEAFF	TGTGCCAGCACCCAGGGATGGGGACGCACTGAAGCTTTCTTT
TRBD2	TRBJ2-3	TRBV27	.	CASASGYRDTQYF	TGTGCCAGCGCTAGCGGGTACCGGGATACGCAGTATTTT
TRBD1	TRBJ2-1	TRBV5-6	few	CASSWEPLGQASYNEQFF	TGTGCCAGCAGCTGGGAACCTCTAGGACAGGCGTCCTACAATGAGCAGTTCTTC
.	TRBJ2-2	TRBV5-1	.	CASSYGRDSPNTGELFF	TGCGCCAGCAGCTATGGGAGAGATAGCCCGAACACCGGGGAGCTGTTTTTT
TRBD2	TRBJ2-7	TRBV11-2	.	CASSSRGGGPNPLSYEQYF	TGTGCCAGCAGCTCCCGGGGCGGGGGGCCAAATCCCCTCTCCTACGAGCAGTACTTC
.	TRBJ2-5	TRBV11-2	.	CASSPGLPSQESQYF	TGTGCCAGCAGCCCTGGACTACCCAGCCAAGAATCCCAGTACTTC
TRBD2	TRBJ2-1	TRBV29-1	few	CSVGRLAGVLNEQFF	TGCAGCGTTGGGAGACTAGCGGGAGTCCTAAATGAGCAGTTCTTC
.	TRBJ2-2	TRBV20-1	few	CSAAGLGNTGELFF	TGCAGTGCTGCGGGTCTAGGGAACACCGGGGAGCTGTTTTTT
.	TRBJ2-7	TRBV2	.	CASSEVFEQYF	TGTGCCAGCAGTGAAGTCTTCGAGCAGTACTTC
.	TRBJ1-1	TRBV9	few	CASSVVGENTEAFF	TGTGCCAGCAGCGTAGTTGGGGAGAACACTGAAGCTTTCTTT
.	TRBJ1-2	TRBV29-1	.	CSSGGEIDGYTF	TGCAGCTCCGGAGGGGAGATCGATGGCTACACCTTC
TRBD1	TRBJ2-7	TRBV20-1	.	CSASDRVVHEQYF	TGCAGTGCCTCGGACAGGGTAGTCCACGAGCAGTACTTC
.	TRBJ2-1	TRBV24-1	few	CATSEEGFVEQFF	TGTGCCACCAGTGAGGAGGGGTTCGTTGAGCAGTTCTTC
.	TRBJ1-3	TRBV29-1	.	CSVATRGENTIYF	TGCAGCGTTGCGACCAGAGGCGAAAACACCATATATTTT
TRBD2	TRBJ2-5	TRBV20-1	.	CSALVAGGHQETQYF	TGCAGTGCCCTCGTAGCGGGAGGGCATCAAGAGACCCAGTACTTC
.	TRBJ2-7	TRBV11-1	.	CASSQDHEQYF	TGTGCCAGCAGCCAGGACCACGAGCAGTACTTC
.	TRBJ1-1	TRBV20-1	.	CSAREPGVNTEAFF	TGCAGTGCTAGAGAGCCAGGAGTGAACACTGAAGCTTTCTTT
.	TRBJ1-5	TRBV6-1	.	CASSEARGSTSNQPQHF	TGTGCCAGCAGTGAAGCGCGAGGATCCACTAGCAATCAGCCCCAGCATTTT
TRBD1	TRBJ2-7	TRBV9	.	CASSVAGQGAYEQYF	TGTGCCAGCAGCGTAGCGGGACAGGGGGCCTACGAGCAGTACTTC
TRBD2	TRBJ2-2	TRBV5-1	few	CASSGVGLAGELFF	TGCGCCAGCAGCGGGGTAGGACTAGCGGGAGAGCTGTTTTTT
.	TRBJ2-5	TRBV7-9	.	CASSLKGLSGGTQYF	TGTGCCAGCAGCTTAAAGGGGCTGTCGGGTGGGACCCAGTACTTC
TRBD2	TRBJ2-3	TRBV5-4	few	CASSLGVAGVTDTQYF	TGTGCCAGCAGCTTGGGGGTAGCGGGAGTCACAGATACGCAGTATTTT
TRBD1	TRBJ2-6	TRBV7-9	.	CASSRQGANVLTF	TGTGCCAGCAGCCGACAGGGCGCCAACGTCCTGACTTTC